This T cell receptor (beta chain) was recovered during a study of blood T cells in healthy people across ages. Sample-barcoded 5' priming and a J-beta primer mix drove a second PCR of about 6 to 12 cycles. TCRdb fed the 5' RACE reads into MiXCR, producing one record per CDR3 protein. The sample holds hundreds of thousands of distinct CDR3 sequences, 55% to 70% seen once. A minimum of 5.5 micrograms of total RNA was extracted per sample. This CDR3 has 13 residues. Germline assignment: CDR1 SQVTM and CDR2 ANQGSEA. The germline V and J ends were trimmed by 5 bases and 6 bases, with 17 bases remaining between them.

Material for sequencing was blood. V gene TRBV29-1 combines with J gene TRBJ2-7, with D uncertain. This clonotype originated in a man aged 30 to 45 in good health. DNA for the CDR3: TGCAGCGTTAAGTTTCTCGAGAGTGGCGAGCAGTACTTC. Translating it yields CSVKFLESGEQYF.